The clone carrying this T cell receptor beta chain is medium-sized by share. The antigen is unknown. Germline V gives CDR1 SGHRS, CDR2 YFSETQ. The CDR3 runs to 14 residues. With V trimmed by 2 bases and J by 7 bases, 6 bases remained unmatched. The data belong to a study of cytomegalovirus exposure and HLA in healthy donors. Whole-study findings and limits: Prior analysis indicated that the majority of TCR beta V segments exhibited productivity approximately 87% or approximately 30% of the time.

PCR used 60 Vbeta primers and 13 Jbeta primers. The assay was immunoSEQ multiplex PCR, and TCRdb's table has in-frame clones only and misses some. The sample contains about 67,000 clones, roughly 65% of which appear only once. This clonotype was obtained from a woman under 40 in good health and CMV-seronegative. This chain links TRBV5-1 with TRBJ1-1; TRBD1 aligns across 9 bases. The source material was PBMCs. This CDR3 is CASSFNRGQGEAFF. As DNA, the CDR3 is TGCGCCAGCAGCTTTAACAGGGGGCAAGGTGAAGCTTTCTTT.